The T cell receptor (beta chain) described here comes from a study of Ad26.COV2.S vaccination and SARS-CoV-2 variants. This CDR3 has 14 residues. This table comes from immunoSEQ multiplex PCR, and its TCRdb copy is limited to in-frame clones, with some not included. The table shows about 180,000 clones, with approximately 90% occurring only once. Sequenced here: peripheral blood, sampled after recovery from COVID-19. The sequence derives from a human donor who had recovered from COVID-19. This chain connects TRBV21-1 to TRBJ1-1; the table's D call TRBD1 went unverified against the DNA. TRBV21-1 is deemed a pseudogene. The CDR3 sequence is CASSFWTGTTEAFF. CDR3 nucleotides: TGTGCCAGCAGCTTTTGGACAGGGACGACTGAAGCTTTCTTT.